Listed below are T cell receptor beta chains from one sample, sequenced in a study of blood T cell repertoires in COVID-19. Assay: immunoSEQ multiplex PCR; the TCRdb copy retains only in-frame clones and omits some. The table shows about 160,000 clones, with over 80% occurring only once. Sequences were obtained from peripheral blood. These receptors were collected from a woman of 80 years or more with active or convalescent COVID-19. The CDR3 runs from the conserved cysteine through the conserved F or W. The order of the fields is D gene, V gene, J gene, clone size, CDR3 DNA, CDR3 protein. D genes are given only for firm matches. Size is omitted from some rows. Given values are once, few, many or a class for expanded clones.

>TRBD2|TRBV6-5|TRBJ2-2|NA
TGTGCCAGTACTAGCGGGGGGGCCAACACCGGGGAGCTGTTTTTT
CASTSGGANTGELFF
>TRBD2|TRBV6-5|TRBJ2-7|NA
TGTGCCAGCACCCATAGCGGGGGAAGCTCCTACGAGCAGTACTTC
CASTHSGGSSYEQYF
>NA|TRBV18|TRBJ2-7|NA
TGTGCCAGCTCACACGGACAGTTCCGCGAGCAGTACTTC
CASSHGQFREQYF
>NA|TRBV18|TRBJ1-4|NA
TGTGCCAGCTCAGGCGGGCATAATGAAAAACTGTTTTTT
CASSGGHNEKLFF
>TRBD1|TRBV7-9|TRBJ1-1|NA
TGTGCCAGCAGCTTCACCACTCAGACAGGGGTGAACACTGAAGCTTTCTTT
CASSFTTQTGVNTEAFF
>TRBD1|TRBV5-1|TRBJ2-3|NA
TGCGCCAGCACCCCCGGGACAGGGGTTAGCACAGATACGCAGTATTTT
CASTPGTGVSTDTQYF
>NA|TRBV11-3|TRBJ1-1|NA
TGTGCCAGCAGCTTAGCCCCCGGGACAGAAGCTTTCTTT
CASSLAPGTEAFF
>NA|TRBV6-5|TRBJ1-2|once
TGTGCCAGCAGTTCCTTGGGGGGTAATGGCTACACCTTC
CASSSLGGNGYTF
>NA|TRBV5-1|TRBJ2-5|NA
TGCGCCAGCAGCTTGGGAGGGATCGAGGAGACCCAGTACTTC
CASSLGGIEETQYF
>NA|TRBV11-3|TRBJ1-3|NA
TGTGCCAGCAGCACTCGACGGGGGGCATCTGGAAACACCATATATTTT
CASSTRRGASGNTIYF
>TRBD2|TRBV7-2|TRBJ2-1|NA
TGTGCCAGCAGACTGACTAGCGGGGGGAACAATGAGCAGTTCTTC
CASRLTSGGNNEQFF
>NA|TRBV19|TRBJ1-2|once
TGTGCCAGTAGTATGGGGCTATTTGGCCAGGAGAATAACTATGGCTACACCTTC
CASSMGLFGQENNYGYTF
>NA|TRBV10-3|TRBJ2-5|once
TGTGCCATCAGTGCAATGAAAAGCGTGGAGACCCAGTACTTC
CAISAMKSVETQYF
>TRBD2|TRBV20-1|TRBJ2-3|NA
TGCAGTACGGGACTACGGGATACGCAGTATTTT
CSTGLRDTQYF
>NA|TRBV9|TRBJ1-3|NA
TGTGCCAGCAGCGTAGAGGGACACACTGGAAACACCATATATTTT
CASSVEGHTGNTIYF
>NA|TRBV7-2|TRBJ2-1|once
TGTGCCAGCAGCTTAGTGGGGGCTAGGGATGGCAATGAGCAGTTCTTC
CASSLVGARDGNEQFF
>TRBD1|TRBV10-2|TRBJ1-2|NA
TGCGCCAGCAGCTCAGGGGGCCCGGGTGGCTACACCTTC
CASSSGGPGGYTF
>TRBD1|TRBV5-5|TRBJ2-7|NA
TGTGCCAGCAGCTTTGGGAGGACAGGGACTTACGAGCAGTACTTC
CASSFGRTGTYEQYF
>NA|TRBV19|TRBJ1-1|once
TGTGCCAGTAGTTCAGGTGGGAACACTGAAGCTTTCTTT
CASSSGGNTEAFF
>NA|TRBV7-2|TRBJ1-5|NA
TGTGCCAGCAGCTTAGCGGGGGCCGGACAGCCCCAGCATTTT
CASSLAGAGQPQHF
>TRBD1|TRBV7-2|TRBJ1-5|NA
TGTGCCAGCAGCCAGGGACAGATAGTTAATCAGCCCCAGCATTTT
CASSQGQIVNQPQHF
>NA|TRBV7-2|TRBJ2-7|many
TGTGCCAGCAGCCCATACGAGCAGTACTTC
CASSPYEQYF
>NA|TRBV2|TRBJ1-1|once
TGTGCCAGCACCAGGGAAGCGAACACTGAAGCTTTCTTT
CASTREANTEAFF
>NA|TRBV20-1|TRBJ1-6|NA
TGCAGTGCTAGCGTTGGAGAGCGCCTCCACTTT
CSASVGERLHF
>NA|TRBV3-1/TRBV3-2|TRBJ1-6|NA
TGTGCCAGCAGCCAAGGGGCCTTAGGTTCACCCCTCCACTTT
CASSQGALGSPLHF
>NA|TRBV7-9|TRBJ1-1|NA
TGTGCCAGCACCTTATCGACAGCAAACACTGAAGCTTTCTTT
CASTLSTANTEAFF
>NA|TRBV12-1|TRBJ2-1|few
TGTGCCAGCAGATCGGGACTAGCGGGGGGCGATGAGCAGTTCTTC
CASRSGLAGGDEQFF
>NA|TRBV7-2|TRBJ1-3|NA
TGTGCCAGCAGCTTAGTAGGAACAGGTGGAAACACCATATATTTT
CASSLVGTGGNTIYF
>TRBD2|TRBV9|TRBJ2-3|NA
TGTGCCAGCAGCGCAAGCGGGGCCACAGATACGCAGTATTTT
CASSASGATDTQYF
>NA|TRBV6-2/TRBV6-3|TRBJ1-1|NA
TGTGCCAGCAGTTACCACCAGGGAATGAACACTGAAGCTTTCTTT
CASSYHQGMNTEAFF
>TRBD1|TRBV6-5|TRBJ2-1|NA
TGTGCCAGCAGTAGAACCGGGACAGGGAACAATGAGCAGTTCTTC
CASSRTGTGNNEQFF
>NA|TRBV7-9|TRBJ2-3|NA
TGTGCCAGCAGCTTAAGGGCGGGAAGGCAGTATTTT
CASSLRAGRQYF
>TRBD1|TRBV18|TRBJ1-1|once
TGTGCCAGCTCACGTGTGGCAGGGGGCGTCACTGAAGCTTTCTTT
CASSRVAGGVTEAFF
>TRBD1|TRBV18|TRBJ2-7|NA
TGTGCCAGCTCACCACCCGGGACAGGGGGGGAGCAGTACTTC
CASSPPGTGGEQYF
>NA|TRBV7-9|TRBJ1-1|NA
TGTGCCAGCAGCTTAGCGCTGGGCTGGGACACTGAAGCTTTCTTT
CASSLALGWDTEAFF
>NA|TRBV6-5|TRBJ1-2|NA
TGTGCCAGCAGTTCCCCAGTGGCAGGGTACAACTATGGCTACACCTTC
CASSSPVAGYNYGYTF
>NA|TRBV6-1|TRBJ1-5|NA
TGTGCCAGCAGTGACCGTAGGGGAGGGAATCAGCCCCAGCATTTT
CASSDRRGGNQPQHF
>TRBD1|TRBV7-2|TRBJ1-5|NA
TGTGCCAGCAGCTCGCTAGTGGGACAGGGGAGCAATCAGCCCCAGCATTTT
CASSSLVGQGSNQPQHF
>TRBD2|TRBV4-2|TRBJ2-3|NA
TGTGCCAGCAGCCAAGAAGTAAGCGGGGGACGCACAGATACGCAGTATTTT
CASSQEVSGGRTDTQYF
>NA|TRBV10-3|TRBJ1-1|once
TGTGCCATCAGTGAGTGGGACACCAGTGAAGCTTTCTTT
CAISEWDTSEAFF